This T cell receptor (beta chain) was observed in a study of blood T cell repertoires in COVID-19 (dated by TCRdb to the early 2020s). The study in broad terms: Collaborator samples came from the United States, Italy and Spain and covered acute and convalescent phases of COVID-19. Samples came from the ongoing ImmuneRACE study (first 160 participants) plus 1,254 subjects from 6 global collaborators. Subjects who had been exposed to COVID-19, were actively infected with it, or had recovered from it provided the deeply sampled blood TCRbeta repertoires that made up the dataset. The material from the prospective study consisted of cDNA or gDNA derived from T cells, B-cell-depleted T cells, or PBMCs. The repertoires were made available in a free public database intended to serve as a resource for research on the immune response to SARS-CoV-2. Where HLA class I and class II types were available, the types were taken from metadata supplied by the sample provider, not from assay-based typing. A de-identified subject ID, COVID-19 status, age in years and sex were almost always included in the sample metadata. Overall study outcomes, separate from this receptor: Clinical and demographic metadata were provided uncurated, with the amount varying by source and participant.

One collaborating source in Seattle enrolled patients while the patients were actively infected and followed the patients over time throughout the course of disease. The collaborating institutions used their own protocols to collect whole blood in K2EDTA tubes. For TCRbeta analysis, collaborators shipped samples as frozen whole blood, isolated PBMCs, or DNA extracted from either of those sample types. TCRbeta CDR3 regions were amplified from genomic DNA using the immunoSEQ Assay, a bias-controlled multiplex PCR. As for the authors' bioinformatics: Within the assay, amplification of reference gene primers was used to estimate how many nucleated cells each sample contained. Sequence reads were collapsed and filtered to measure the absolute abundance of every unique TCRbeta CDR3 rearrangement. For each sample, productive Simpson clonality was calculated as the square root of Simpson's diversity index across productive rearrangements. Entries here come from immuneACCESS through TCRdb and include only in-frame sequences with V and J called. Some clones fail to appear in such tables; in the studies checked, an unresolved V gene covers under half of the shortfall, and the cause of the remainder is unknown. V, J and clone size reflect that table, while D and trimming were determined from the DNA. A total of 80,000 to 100,000 clones appear in this sample, around 74% of them only once. About 3.9% of the sample rests with the top ten.

Reading from cysteine to phenylalanine, the CDR3 counts 14 amino acids. Just CDR3 DNA is preserved here, 42 bases in frame from base 1. The germline V gene gives CDR1 as SGHTA and CDR2 as FQGTGA. V trim: 5 bases; J trim: 5 bases; unmatched bases: 7. In regard to this clone: This receptor's antigen is unknown. No clone much larger than this one lies a single base away; base qualities are absent.

This TCR was sampled from a man between 70 and 80 years old with COVID-19, enrolled during active disease. Sequencing was done on a sample of peripheral blood. The rearrangement joined TRBV7-3 to TRBJ2-5; 8 nucleotides in the junction match TRBD1. The DNA sequence follows: TGTGCCAGCAGCGCCTCAGGGGGCGGGGAGACCCAGTACTTC. It is translated as CASSASGGGETQYF.